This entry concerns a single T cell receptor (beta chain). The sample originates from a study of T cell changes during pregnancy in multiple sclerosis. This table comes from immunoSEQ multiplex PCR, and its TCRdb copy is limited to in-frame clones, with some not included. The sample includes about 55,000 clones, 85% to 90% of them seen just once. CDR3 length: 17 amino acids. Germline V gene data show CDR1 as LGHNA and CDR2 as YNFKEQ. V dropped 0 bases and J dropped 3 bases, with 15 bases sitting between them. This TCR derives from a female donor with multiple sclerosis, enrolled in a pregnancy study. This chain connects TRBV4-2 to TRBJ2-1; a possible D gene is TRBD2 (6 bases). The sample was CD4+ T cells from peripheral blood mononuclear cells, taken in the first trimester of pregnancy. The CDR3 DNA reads TGTGCCAGCAGCCAAGATCCCGGGACTCGAAGCTACAATGAGCAGTTCTTC. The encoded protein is CASSQDPGTRSYNEQFF.